This T cell receptor beta chain was sequenced during a study of blood T cell repertoires in COVID-19. The wider study: From the United States, Italy and Spain came samples of acute and convalescent COVID-19. Nucleic acid was either cDNA or gDNA, and it came from T cells, B-cell-depleted T cells, or PBMCs.

Original processing notes: Amplification of reference gene primers was used by the study to estimate nucleated cell counts. Data came from immunoSEQ multiplex PCR; TCRdb stores just in-frame clones and leaves some out. From that table come the V and J calls and clone size; the DNA was used to work out D and trimming. The table shows some 210,000 clones, with about 91% occurring only once. This clone has a handful of counts. Compared with germline, one end of the junction differs, possibly owing to a read error. There are 15 residues in the CDR3. CDR1 is LGHNA and CDR2 is YNFKEQ in the germline V gene.

Sample: peripheral blood. The chain employs TRBV4-2 and TRBJ2-7; a possible D gene is TRBD2 (6 bases). The TCR was taken from a young man with acute or convalescent COVID-19. CDR3 sequence: CASSKEDYRPYEQYF. Written as DNA, the CDR3 is TGTGCCAGCAGCAAAGAGGACTACCGCCCTTACGAGCAGTACTTC.